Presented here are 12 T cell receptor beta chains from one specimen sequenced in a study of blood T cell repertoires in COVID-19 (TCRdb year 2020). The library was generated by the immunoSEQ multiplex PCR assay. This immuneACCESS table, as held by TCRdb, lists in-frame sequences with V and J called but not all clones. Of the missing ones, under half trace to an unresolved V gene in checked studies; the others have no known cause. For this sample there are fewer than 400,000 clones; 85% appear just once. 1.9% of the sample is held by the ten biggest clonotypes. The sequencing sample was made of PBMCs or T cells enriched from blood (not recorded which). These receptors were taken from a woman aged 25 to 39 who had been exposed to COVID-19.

As DNA, the CDR3 is TGTGCCAGCAGCACCCCCCAGGCCTTCGTTACGCAGTATTTT. Translation: CASSTPQAFVTQYF. The chain employs TRBV28 and TRBJ2-3; no definite D call. The CDR3 length is 14 residues. The ends were cut back, 6 bases at V and 8 bases at J, with 18 bases in the middle. The germline V gene has CDR1 MDHEN and CDR2 SYDVKM.

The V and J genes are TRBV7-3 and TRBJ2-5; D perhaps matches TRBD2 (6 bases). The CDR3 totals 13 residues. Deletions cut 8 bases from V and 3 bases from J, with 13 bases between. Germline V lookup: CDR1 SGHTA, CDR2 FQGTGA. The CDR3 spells CASAGSREETQYF. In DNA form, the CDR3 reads TGTGCCAGCGCCGGGAGCAGGGAAGAGACCCAGTACTTC.

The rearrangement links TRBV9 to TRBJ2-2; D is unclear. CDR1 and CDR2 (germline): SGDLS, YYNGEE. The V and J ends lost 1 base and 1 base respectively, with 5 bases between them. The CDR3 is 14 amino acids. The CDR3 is CASSVTKNTGELFF. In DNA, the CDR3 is TGTGCCAGCAGCGTAACAAAGAACACCGGGGAGCTGTTTTTT.

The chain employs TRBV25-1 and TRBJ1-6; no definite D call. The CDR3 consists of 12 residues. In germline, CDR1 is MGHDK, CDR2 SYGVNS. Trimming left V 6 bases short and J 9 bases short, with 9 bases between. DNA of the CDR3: TGTGCCAGCAGCCTGAGGTTTTCACCCCTCCACTTT. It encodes CASSLRFSPLHF.

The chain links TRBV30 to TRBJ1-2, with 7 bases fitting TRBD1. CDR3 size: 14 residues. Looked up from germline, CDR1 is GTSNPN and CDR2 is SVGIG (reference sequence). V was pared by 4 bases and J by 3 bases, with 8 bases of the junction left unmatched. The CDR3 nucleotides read TGTGCCTGGAAAAAGGGACAGTCTCACTATGGCTACACCTTC. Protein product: CAWKKGQSHYGYTF.

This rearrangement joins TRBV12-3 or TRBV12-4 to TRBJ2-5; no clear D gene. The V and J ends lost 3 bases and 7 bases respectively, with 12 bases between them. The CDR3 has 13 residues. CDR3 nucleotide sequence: TGTGCCAGCAGTTTTCTTGAGCGTAGGACCCAGTACTTC. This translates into CASSFLERRTQYF.

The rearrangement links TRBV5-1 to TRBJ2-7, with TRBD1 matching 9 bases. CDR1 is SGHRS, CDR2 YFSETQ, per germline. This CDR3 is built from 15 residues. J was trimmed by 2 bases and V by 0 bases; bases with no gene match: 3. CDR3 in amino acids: CASSLVGTGTYEQYF. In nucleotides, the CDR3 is TGCGCCAGCAGCTTGGTAGGGACAGGGACCTACGAGCAGTACTTC. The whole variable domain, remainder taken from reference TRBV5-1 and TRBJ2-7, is KAGVTQTPRYLIKTRGQQVTLSCSPISGHRSVSWYQQTPGQGLQFLFEYFSETQRNKGNFPGRFSGRQFSNSRSEMNVSTLELGDSALYLCASSLVGTGTYEQYFGPGTRLTVT.

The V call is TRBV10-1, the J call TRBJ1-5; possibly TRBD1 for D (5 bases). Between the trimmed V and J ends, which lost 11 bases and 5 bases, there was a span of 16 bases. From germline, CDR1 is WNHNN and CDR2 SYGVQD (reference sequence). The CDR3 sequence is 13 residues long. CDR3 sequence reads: CAPPIRVHQPQHF. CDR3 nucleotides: TGCGCCCCGCCCATCAGGGTTCATCAGCCCCAGCATTTT.

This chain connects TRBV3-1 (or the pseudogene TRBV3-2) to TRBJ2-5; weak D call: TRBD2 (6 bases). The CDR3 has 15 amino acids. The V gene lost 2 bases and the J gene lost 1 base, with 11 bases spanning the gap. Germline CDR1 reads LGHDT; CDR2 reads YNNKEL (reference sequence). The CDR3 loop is CASSQQLAIQETQYF. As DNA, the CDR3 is TGTGCCAGCAGCCAACAACTAGCTATCCAAGAGACCCAGTACTTC.

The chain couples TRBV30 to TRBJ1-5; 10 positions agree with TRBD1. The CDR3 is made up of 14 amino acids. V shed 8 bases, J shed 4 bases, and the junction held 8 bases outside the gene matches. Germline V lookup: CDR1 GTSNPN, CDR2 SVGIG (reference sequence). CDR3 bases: TGTGCCGCTCAAGACAGGGGGCTTAATCAGCCCCAGCATTTT. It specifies CAAQDRGLNQPQHF.

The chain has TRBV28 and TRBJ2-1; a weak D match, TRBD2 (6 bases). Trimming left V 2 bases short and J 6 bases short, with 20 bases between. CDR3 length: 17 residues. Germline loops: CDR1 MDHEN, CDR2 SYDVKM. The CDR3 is CASSLPPFEGGGNEQFF. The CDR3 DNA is TGTGCCAGCAGTTTACCCCCGTTCGAGGGAGGAGGCAATGAGCAGTTCTTC.

Written as DNA, the CDR3 is TGCAGCGTGTTGGGTCTAGGGGTTCCAGGAAACACCATATATTTT. Translating it yields CSVLGLGVPGNTIYF. The V gene is TRBV29-1, the J gene TRBJ1-3; D might be TRBD1 (5 bases). Germline CDR1 is SQVTM and CDR2 is ANQGSEA. The CDR3 length is 15 residues. Trimming stripped 6 bases from V and 4 bases from J, with 19 bases between.